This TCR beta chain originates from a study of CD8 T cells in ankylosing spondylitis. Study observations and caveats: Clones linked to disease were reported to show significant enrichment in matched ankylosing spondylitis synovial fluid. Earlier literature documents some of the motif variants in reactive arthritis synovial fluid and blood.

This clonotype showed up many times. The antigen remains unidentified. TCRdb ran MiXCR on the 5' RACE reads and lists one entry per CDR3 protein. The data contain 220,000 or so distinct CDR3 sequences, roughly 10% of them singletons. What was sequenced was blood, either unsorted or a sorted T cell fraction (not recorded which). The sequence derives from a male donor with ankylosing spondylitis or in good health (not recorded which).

CDR3 DNA sequence: TGTGCCAGCAGTGAGTTAGACCGTCCCGATACGCAGTATTTT. This encodes CASSELDRPDTQYF. The chain links TRBV6-1 to TRBJ2-3; D unclear. Germline assignment: CDR1 MNHNS and CDR2 SASEGT. This CDR3 is 14 amino acids long. V lost 3 bases and J lost 6, with 13 bases in between.